These T cell receptor beta chains were read from a single sample in a study of T-cell reconstitution after alpha-beta-depleted transplantation in children. Using its own MiXCR run on the PCR reads, TCRdb lists one record per CDR3 protein. The sample records hundreds of thousands of distinct CDR3 sequences, 10% to 15% being singletons. The sequenced sample was PBMCs, mostly from graft donor cells, obtained 360 days after TCRalphabeta/CD19-depleted stem cell transplant. The source is a male patient between 10 and 17 years old who had a stem cell transplant for acute myeloid leukemia, so the T cells may come from the graft donor. Each CDR3 is given with its conserved first and last residue. The order of the fields is clone size, J gene, CDR3 length, V gene, D gene, CDR3 protein, CDR3 DNA. D genes are given only for firm matches. Not every row has a clone size; where given, it reads once, few, many or a size class.

NA	TRBJ2-1	15	TRBV29-1	TRBD2	CSVSISGRAPNEQFF	TGCAGCGTTTCGATTAGCGGGAGGGCCCCCAATGAGCAGTTCTTC
NA	TRBJ1-5	15	TRBV6-1	NA	CASSRPGGSNQPQHF	TGTGCCAGCAGTCGACCAGGAGGAAGCAATCAGCCCCAGCATTTT
NA	TRBJ1-5	14	TRBV11-2	NA	CASSSTPGNQPQHF	TGTGCCAGCAGCTCGACCCCAGGCAATCAGCCCCAGCATTTT
NA	TRBJ1-1	15	TRBV19	TRBD1	CASSSRQGAFTEAFF	TGTGCCAGTAGTAGCCGACAGGGCGCTTTCACTGAAGCTTTCTTT
many	TRBJ2-1	14	TRBV28	NA	CASSFSEIHNEQFF	TGTGCCAGCAGTTTTAGTGAGATCCACAATGAGCAGTTCTTC
few	TRBJ2-1	14	TRBV29-1	NA	CSGGWYSSYNEQFF	TGCAGCGGGGGGTGGTATAGCTCCTACAATGAGCAGTTCTTC
few	TRBJ2-2	16	TRBV20-1	TRBD2	CSARVSGRARTGELFF	TGCAGTGCTAGAGTGAGCGGGAGGGCCAGGACCGGGGAGCTGTTTTTT
few	TRBJ2-5	19	TRBV14	TRBD1	CASSQDIDWTGRIKETQYF	TGTGCCAGCAGCCAAGATATCGATTGGACAGGGAGGATAAAAGAGACCCAGTACTTC
many	TRBJ2-3	15	TRBV20-1	NA	CSASVGLGGTDTQYF	TGCAGTGCTAGTGTAGGCCTCGGGGGCACAGATACGCAGTATTTT
few	TRBJ1-1	18	TRBV11-2	TRBD1	CASSSSPYRGRSNTEAFF	TGTGCCAGCAGCTCGTCGCCTTACAGGGGGCGATCGAACACTGAAGCTTTCTTT
NA	TRBJ2-6	18	TRBV11-2	TRBD1	CASSLWTGALSGANVLTF	TGTGCCAGCAGCTTGTGGACAGGGGCCCTATCTGGGGCCAACGTCCTGACTTTC
NA	TRBJ2-1	14	TRBV20-1	NA	CSAPDLSSYNEQFF	TGCAGTGCCCCGGACCTGAGCTCCTACAATGAGCAGTTCTTC
many	TRBJ2-2	17	TRBV5-1	TRBD2	CASSLAKRASGTGELFF	TGCGCCAGCAGCTTGGCCAAGCGGGCTAGCGGGACCGGGGAGCTGTTTTTT
NA	TRBJ2-7	11	TRBV20-1	TRBD1	CSAYRGYEQYF	TGCAGTGCTTACAGGGGGTACGAGCAGTACTTC
many	TRBJ2-1	13	TRBV10-3	TRBD2	CAISGTRDNEQFF	TGTGCCATCAGTGGGACTAGGGACAATGAGCAGTTCTTC
few	TRBJ2-1	12	TRBV10-3	NA	CAISVGPHEQFF	TGTGCCATCAGTGTAGGGCCACATGAGCAGTTCTTC
many	TRBJ2-3	16	TRBV20-1	TRBD2	CSAEPGLPQHTDTQYF	TGCAGTGCGGAACCGGGACTACCCCAACACACAGATACGCAGTATTTT
NA	TRBJ2-1	16	TRBV7-2	NA	CASSLAASSSYNEQFF	TGTGCCAGCAGCTTAGCGGCGTCGAGCTCCTACAATGAGCAGTTCTTC
NA	TRBJ1-5	14	TRBV20-1	TRBD1	CSAGQVVGNQPQHF	TGCAGTGCAGGACAGGTAGTTGGCAATCAGCCCCAGCATTTT
few	TRBJ2-1	13	TRBV30	TRBD2	CAWRKAGVYEQFF	TGTGCCTGGAGGAAAGCGGGAGTCTATGAGCAGTTCTTC
few	TRBJ2-1	11	TRBV29-1	NA	CSVQSGNEQFF	TGCAGCGTGCAAAGCGGGAATGAGCAGTTCTTC
NA	TRBJ2-1	14	TRBV20-1	NA	CSAPVGSSYNEQFF	TGCAGTGCCCCGGTGGGAAGCTCCTACAATGAGCAGTTCTTC
many	TRBJ2-5	15	TRBV15	TRBD1	CATSHRGQGKETQYF	TGTGCCACCAGCCATCGGGGACAGGGGAAAGAGACCCAGTACTTC
few	TRBJ2-3	13	TRBV5-1	NA	CASSPDQTDTQYF	TGCGCCAGCAGCCCTGACCAGACAGATACGCAGTATTTT
many	TRBJ1-5	12	TRBV28	NA	CASSLFQQPQHF	TGTGCCAGCAGTCTGTTTCAACAGCCCCAGCATTTT
many	TRBJ2-1	14	TRBV12-3/TRBV12-4	TRBD2	CASSFSGSRNEQFF	TGTGCCAGCAGTTTTAGCGGGAGTAGGAATGAGCAGTTCTTC
many	TRBJ1-2	12	TRBV29-1	TRBD1	CSAGQGNYGYTF	TGCAGCGCCGGACAGGGAAACTATGGCTACACCTTC
few	TRBJ2-1	21	TRBV20-1	NA	CSALRGGLSPTIKSSYNEQFF	TGCAGTGCGCTTCGTGGGGGGTTATCCCCTACTATAAAGAGCTCCTACAATGAGCAGTTCTTC
few	TRBJ1-5	13	TRBV7-2	NA	CASSLIAGQPQHF	TGTGCCAGCAGCTTAATCGCCGGTCAGCCCCAGCATTTT
many	TRBJ2-5	16	TRBV24-1	NA	CATSDLGREEEETQYF	TGTGCCACCAGTGATTTGGGCAGGGAGGAGGAAGAGACCCAGTACTTC
NA	TRBJ2-3	13	TRBV19	NA	CASKSRSTDTQYF	TGTGCCAGTAAGAGCAGAAGCACAGATACGCAGTATTTT
NA	TRBJ2-1	15	TRBV7-9	TRBD1	CASSLGGTVIDEQFF	TGTGCCAGCAGCTTAGGGGGGACAGTGATCGATGAGCAGTTCTTC
few	TRBJ1-5	16	TRBV18	NA	CASSPLSWTRGQPQHF	TGTGCCAGCTCACCCCTTAGCTGGACAAGAGGGCAGCCCCAGCATTTT
NA	TRBJ1-5	13	TRBV7-8	TRBD1	CASSLDREQPQHF	TGTGCCAGCAGCCTGGACAGGGAACAGCCCCAGCATTTT
many	TRBJ2-2	17	TRBV29-1	NA	CSVEKTGSYANTGELFF	TGCAGCGTTGAAAAAACAGGCTCCTACGCGAACACCGGGGAGCTGTTTTTT
few	TRBJ2-7	21	TRBV20-1	TRBD2	CSARSFGGPGLAGDQLYEQYF	TGCAGTGCTAGAAGCTTCGGGGGCCCGGGACTAGCGGGGGACCAGCTCTACGAGCAGTACTTC
NA	TRBJ2-1	12	TRBV20-1	NA	CSARVTGAGLFF	TGCAGTGCTAGAGTTACAGGGGCGGGGTTGTTCTTC
few	TRBJ2-4	15	TRBV20-1	TRBD2	CSIPPLEAGSDIQYF	TGCAGTATCCCCCCTTTAGAAGCGGGATCGGACATTCAGTACTTC
many	TRBJ2-7	12	TRBV12-3/TRBV12-4	NA	CASKSTSYEQYF	TGTGCCAGCAAGTCGACTAGCTACGAGCAGTACTTC
few	TRBJ1-2	14	TRBV20-1	TRBD1	CSARDGQGASGYTF	TGCAGTGCTAGAGATGGACAGGGGGCTAGTGGCTACACCTTC
few	TRBJ1-5	14	TRBV4-3	NA	CASSPGTLIQPQHF	TGCGCCAGCAGCCCCGGGACATTAATTCAGCCCCAGCATTTT
many	TRBJ2-2	17	TRBV28	TRBD2	CASSYGLGTSGFGELFF	TGTGCCAGCAGCTATGGGCTCGGGACTAGCGGGTTCGGGGAGCTGTTTTTT
NA	TRBJ2-7	13	TRBV29-1	NA	CSVAGGDSYEQYF	TGCAGCGTTGCAGGAGGAGACTCCTACGAGCAGTACTTC
few	TRBJ2-7	17	TRBV27	NA	CASSLVRTSGLTYEQYF	TGTGCCAGCAGTTTAGTCAGGACATCGGGGCTTACCTACGAGCAGTACTTC